Each of the 32 T cell receptor beta chains below was sequenced from the same sample in a study of Graves' ophthalmopathy and Graves' hyperthyroidism. The study amplified TCR beta CDR3 regions using RNA transcripts. An opening RT-PCR round employed HTBI primers and preceded a second-round multiplex PCR. Via MiXCR, TCRdb re-called the multiplex PCR reads, giving one row per CDR3 protein. The sample has about 1.1 million distinct CDR3 sequences; less than 45% are singletons. The sequencing input was peripheral blood or thyroid tissue (not recorded which). The receptors were sampled from an adult man with Graves' hyperthyroidism.

This rearrangement joins TRBV7-2 to TRBJ1-3; TRBD1 matches at 8 bases. The germline V gene has CDR1 SGHTA and CDR2 FQGNSA. The CDR3 length is 16 residues. V lost 0 bases, J lost 4 bases, and 5 bases stayed unmatched. The CDR3 DNA sequence: TGTGCCAGCAGCTTAGCGCAGGGGGCCACAGGAAACACCATATATTTT. Translating it yields CASSLAQGATGNTIYF.

A remark on this clonotype: The junction departs from the called germline gene at one end, perhaps through a read error. The chain combines TRBV7-2 with TRBJ2-7; D perhaps matches TRBD2 (5 bases). This CDR3 contains 14 residues. The V gene's germline CDR1 is SGHTA and CDR2 FQGNSA. The CDR3 region is CASSLSGRPGELYF. The DNA of the CDR3 is TGTGCCAGCAGCTTAAGCGGCAGGCCCGGGGAGCTGTACTTC.

This clonotype was picked up many times. The chain employs TRBV27 and TRBJ1-5; 7 positions match TRBD1. Germline trimming cut 6 bases from V and 6 bases from J; bases unmatched to any gene: 11. This CDR3 is 15 amino acids long. Germline V gives CDR1 MNHEY, CDR2 SMNVEV (reference sequence). As DNA, the CDR3 is TGTGCCAGCAGCCCGGGACAGAAAGTGGGTCAGCCCCAGCATTTT. Protein sequence: CASSPGQKVGQPQHF.

The chain is built from TRBV10-3 and TRBJ2-6; no clear D. Germline CDR1 reads ENHRY; CDR2 reads SYGVKD. V was clipped by 7 bases and J by 3 bases, with 10 bases between them. This CDR3 is 14 amino acids long. The CDR3 nucleotides read TGTGCCATCAAGGAAGGAGATGGGGCCAACGTCCTGACTTTC. Protein product: CAIKEGDGANVLTF.

This clonotype was detected many times. The CDR3: CASSEGQGSRSGNTIYF. Written as DNA, the CDR3 is TGTGCCAGCAGTGAGGGGCAGGGAAGTCGCTCTGGAAACACCATATATTTT. This chain joins TRBV2 and TRBJ1-3, with D perhaps TRBD1 (5 bases). The CDR3 covers 17 residues. Trimming cost V 3 bases and J 0 bases, with 15 bases left between them. Germline V CDR1 and CDR2: SNHLY, FYNNEI.

Only a few counts were recorded for this clonotype. Sequence at one end of the junction differs from germline and may be a read error. The CDR3 protein is CSVDEGERKDF. CDR3 DNA sequence: TGCAGCGTTGACGAGGGGGAACGCAAAGACTTC. The chain recombines TRBV29-1 with TRBJ2-5; D might be TRBD1 (6 bases). Germline values: CDR1 SQVTM, CDR2 ANQGSEA. The CDR3 has 11 amino acids.

This clonotype was seen many times. The chain links TRBV7-9 to TRBJ2-5; 9 bases fit TRBD1. The CDR3 totals 15 residues. The V segment lost 4 bases and the J segment 4 bases; nucleotides outside the gene matches: 7. Germline CDR1 is SEHNR and CDR2 is FQNEAQ (reference sequence). DNA for the CDR3: TGTGCCAGCAGCTACCCAGGGACAGGGTTAGAGACCCAGTACTTC. It yields the protein CASSYPGTGLETQYF.

The V call is TRBV10-3, the J call TRBJ1-3, with D tentatively TRBD1 (5 bases). V was trimmed by 7 bases and J by 4 bases, leaving 14 bases between them. The CDR3 runs 14 residues. CDR1 and CDR2 from the germline V gene are ENHRY and SYGVKD. DNA for the CDR3: TGTGCCATCAAATCTGCGGGGCCCGGAAACACCATATATTTT. It yields the protein CAIKSAGPGNTIYF.

Ten or more counts support this clonotype. V and J are TRBV7-2 and TRBJ1-5; D perhaps matches TRBD1 (6 bases). The V and J ends lost 1 base and 4 bases respectively, with 11 bases between them. The germline CDR1 and CDR2 sequences are SGHTA and FQGNSA. This CDR3 has 15 amino acids. The CDR3 loop reads CASSLEDSRNQPQHF. The CDR3 coding sequence is TGTGCCAGCAGCTTAGAGGACAGCCGAAATCAGCCCCAGCATTTT.

The chain combines TRBV20-1 with TRBJ2-7, with TRBD1 matching over 12 bases. Germline V CDR1 and CDR2: DFQATT, SNEGSKA (reference sequence). Unmatched junction bases numbered 12, after V lost 6 bases and J lost 3 bases. The CDR3 consists of 16 residues. CDR3 residues: CSAGGTGTGGYYEQYF. CDR3 nucleotide sequence: TGCAGTGCCGGAGGGACCGGGACAGGGGGCTACTACGAGCAGTACTTC.

The chain is built from TRBV11-2 and TRBJ2-7, with D perhaps matching TRBD2 (6 bases). The CDR3 contains 15 residues. V was trimmed by 4 bases and J by 2 bases, leaving 15 bases between them. Germline V gene lookup returns CDR1 SGHAT and CDR2 FQNNGV. In DNA form, the CDR3 reads TGTGCCAGCAGCTCCTGGGGACTGCAGACCTACGAGCAGTACTTC. Its translation: CASSSWGLQTYEQYF.

V usage is TRBV2 and J usage is TRBJ1-4, with TRBD1 matching over 10 bases. V shed 6 bases, J shed 6 bases, and the junction held 13 bases outside the gene matches. This CDR3 spans 17 amino acids. Germline CDR1 reads SNHLY; CDR2 reads FYNNEI. In DNA, the CDR3 is TGTGCCAGCAGCCAACGCTCCGGGACAGGGGCCCATGAAAAACTGTTTTTT. Translated, it gives CASSQRSGTGAHEKLFF.

The genes are TRBV25-1 and TRBJ1-2; 11 positions agree with TRBD1. Trimming took 8 bases from V and 7 from J; bases not matched to a gene: 6. CDR1 is MGHDK, CDR2 SYGVNS, per germline. The CDR3 extends over 13 amino acids. The CDR3, as DNA: TGTGCCAGCGAAAGGACAGGGGGCCGTGGCTACACCTTC. It encodes CASERTGGRGYTF.

This clonotype was detected a few times. The gene calls are TRBV4-2 and TRBJ2-7; D ambiguous. Trimming took 1 base from V and 2 from J, leaving 12 bases between them. The CDR3 has 15 amino acids. The germline V gene has CDR1 LGHNA and CDR2 YNFKEQ. The CDR3 loop reads CASSQGYEEPYEQYF. As DNA, the CDR3 is TGTGCCAGCAGCCAAGGATACGAGGAGCCCTACGAGCAGTACTTC.

There are many counts of this clonotype. This chain uses TRBV7-3 with TRBJ2-5, with D maybe TRBD1 (8 bases). The CDR3 is 15 amino acids. Germline CDR1 SGHTA, CDR2 FQGTGA. Trimming removed 4 bases at V and 1 base at J, with 13 bases between. CDR3 residues: CASSSTGGAQETQYF. The CDR3 DNA reads TGTGCCAGCAGCTCCACAGGGGGGGCCCAAGAGACCCAGTACTTC.

This chain joins TRBV4-2 and TRBJ2-6; TRBD1 is a possible D gene (6 bases). From germline, CDR1 is LGHNA and CDR2 YNFKEQ. The ends were cut back, 1 base at V and 3 bases at J, with 10 bases in the middle. This CDR3 spans 16 amino acids. CDR3: CASSQVPGVGANVLTF. CDR3 sequence (DNA): TGTGCCAGCAGCCAAGTACCAGGGGTTGGGGCCAACGTCCTGACTTTC.

The chain employs TRBV20-1 and TRBJ1-6, with D unresolved. The germline CDR1 and CDR2 sequences are DFQATT and SNEGSKA (reference sequence). Trimming stripped 6 bases from V and 7 bases from J, with 19 bases between. This CDR3 region has 15 residues. The CDR3 loop reads CSAKDLPINNSPLHF. In nucleotides, the CDR3 is TGCAGTGCCAAGGACTTGCCCATCAACAATTCACCCCTCCACTTT.

This clonotype showed up many times. This rearrangement joins TRBV7-8 to TRBJ1-5; D call uncertain. This CDR3 contains 14 residues. V shed 0 bases and J shed 3 bases, with 6 bases lying between them. Germline loops: CDR1 SGHVS, CDR2 FQNEAQ. CDR3 sequence (DNA): TGTGCCAGCAGCTTAGCGGGAGTCAATCAGCCCCAGCATTTT. It is translated as CASSLAGVNQPQHF.

There are many counts of this clonotype. The chain has TRBV20-1 and TRBJ1-6; D possibly corresponds to TRBD1 (6 bases). Germline CDR1 reads DFQATT; CDR2 reads SNEGSKA (reference sequence). This CDR3 is built from 15 residues. Trimming stripped 2 bases from V and 0 bases from J, with 8 bases between. The CDR3 nucleotides read TGCAGTGCTAGACAGGGGAGCTCCTATAATTCACCCCTCCACTTT. It yields the protein CSARQGSSYNSPLHF.

About this clonotype itself: A much larger clone is a single base away; this may be a read error. The genes are TRBV29-1 and TRBJ2-5, with no clear D. The CDR3 totals 12 residues. Per germline, CDR1 SQVTM and CDR2 ANQGSEA. The CDR3 nucleotides read TGCAGCGTTGAAGAGAGGCCGGAGACCCGGTACTTC. Encoded protein: CSVEERPETRYF.

This clonotype turned up a few times. V gene TRBV15 combines with J gene TRBJ2-3; D ambiguous. This CDR3 is 14 amino acids long. Between the trimmed V and J ends, which lost 1 base and 10 bases, there was a span of 15 bases. The germline V gene encodes CDR1 LNHNV and CDR2 YYDKDF (reference sequence). This chain's CDR3 is CATSRGVLRSAQYF. The CDR3 DNA is TGTGCCACCAGCAGAGGAGTTTTGCGTTCGGCGCAGTATTTT.

V is TRBV7-8 and J is TRBJ1-5, with TRBD1 matching over 7 bases. There are 15 residues in the CDR3. V lost 7 bases, J lost 10 bases, and 16 bases stayed unmatched. CDR1 is SGHVS and CDR2 is FQNEAQ in the germline V gene. The CDR3: CASNSDPGGSQPQHF. The DNA for the CDR3 is TGTGCCAGCAACTCAGACCCAGGGGGAAGTCAACCCCAGCATTTT.

Regarding this clonotype: Being one base from a much bigger clone, this may be a read error. The chain links TRBV20-1 to TRBJ1-5, with unresolved D. The V and J ends lost 4 bases and 3 bases respectively, with 10 bases between them. The germline V gene has CDR1 DFQATT and CDR2 SNEGSKA (reference sequence). The CDR3 spans 13 residues. The CDR3 DNA sequence: TGCAGTGCTAATCTGGGAGTCAATCAGCCCCAGCATTTT. This codes for CSANLGVNQPQHF.

The chain joins TRBV4-1 to TRBJ2-7, with D perhaps TRBD1 (6 bases). The germline V gene encodes CDR1 MGHRA and CDR2 YSYEKL. The V and J ends lost 2 bases and 0 bases respectively, with 17 bases between them. CDR3 length: 17 amino acids. The CDR3 reads CASSQWIDRRSSYEQYF. The DNA for the CDR3 is TGCGCCAGCAGCCAATGGATTGACAGGAGAAGCTCCTACGAGCAGTACTTC.

The chain recombines TRBV6-5 with TRBJ1-6; tentatively, D is TRBD1 (5 bases). Trimming took 5 bases from V and 3 from J, leaving 11 bases between them. Germline V gene data show CDR1 as MNHEY and CDR2 as SVGAGI. CDR3 length equals 15 residues. The CDR3 sequence: CASSTMGGYNSPLHF. CDR3 sequence (DNA): TGTGCCAGCAGTACTATGGGGGGCTATAATTCACCCCTCCACTTT.

This clonotype was detected many times. The chain combines TRBV12-3 or TRBV12-4 with TRBJ2-5; unclear D gene. The CDR3 has 13 residues. Trimming left V 6 bases short and J 5 bases short, with 13 bases between. CDR3 loop: CASSLSAWETQYF. The CDR3 bases are TGTGCCAGCAGCCTTTCGGCTTGGGAGACCCAGTACTTC.

The rearrangement uses TRBV29-1 and TRBJ2-2; 8 nucleotides agree with TRBD1. Per germline, CDR1 SQVTM and CDR2 ANQGSEA. The junction had 9 bases not matched to a gene; V was cut back by 5 bases and J by 7 bases. The CDR3 totals 14 residues. CDR3 in amino acids: CSVLGQGGSGELFF. The CDR3 DNA is TGCAGCGTTCTCGGACAGGGAGGCAGCGGGGAGCTGTTTTTT.

This clonotype came up a few times. The chain joins TRBV6-2 or TRBV6-3 to TRBJ1-6, with 7 bases lining up with TRBD1. Germline V gene data show CDR1 as MNHEY and CDR2 as SVGEGT. This CDR3 is built from 16 residues. V was clipped by 6 bases and J by 5 bases; unmatched bases: 10. This CDR3 reads CASRPGRGFHNSPLHF. Written as DNA, the CDR3 is TGTGCCAGCAGACCGGGCAGGGGGTTCCATAATTCACCCCTCCACTTT.

This clonotype showed up many times. V and J are TRBV7-3 and TRBJ2-5; D is uncertain. This CDR3 is built from 14 residues. V was trimmed by 10 bases and J by 5 bases, leaving 20 bases between them. Germline loops: CDR1 SGHTA, CDR2 FQGTGA. CDR3: CATGNPPGLETQYF. The CDR3 nucleotides read TGTGCCACGGGCAATCCCCCAGGCTTGGAGACCCAGTACTTC.

The V gene is TRBV25-1, the J gene TRBJ2-1, with D unclear. The CDR3 contains 15 residues. Trimming removed 5 bases at V and 3 bases at J, with 14 bases between. Germline values: CDR1 MGHDK, CDR2 SYGVNS. CDR3 sequence reads: CASSPDGSGYNEQFF. CDR3 sequence (DNA): TGTGCCAGCAGTCCGGACGGATCCGGCTACAATGAGCAGTTCTTC.

As regards this clonotype: Germline is not matched at one junction end, which may reflect a read error. J is TRBJ2-7 and V is TRBV7-3; tentative D call: TRBD1 (7 bases). Germline-derived CDR1 and CDR2 are SGHTA and FQGTGA. This CDR3 has 13 residues. CDR3 coding DNA: TGTGCCAGCAGCTTAGGCCAGGGGGGCGAGCAGTGCTTC. Amino acids: CASSLGQGGEQCF.

The chain is built from TRBV12-3 or TRBV12-4 and TRBJ1-2; 7 positions match TRBD1. This CDR3 comprises 13 residues. V lost 5 bases, J lost 8 bases, and 8 bases stayed unmatched. The CDR3 nucleotides read TGTGCCAGCAGTGCCCACAGGGGAGTCGGCTACACCTTC. This sequence encodes CASSAHRGVGYTF.